The rows below give T cell receptor beta chains drawn from one sample of a study of blood T cell repertoires in COVID-19. Sequencing used immunoSEQ multiplex PCR; TCRdb keeps in-frame clones, though not all of them. The sample lists roughly 130,000 clones, roughly 80% seen once, with roughly an eighth in the top ten. Sequenced input: peripheral blood. The receptors were gathered from a woman aged 25-40 years who had recovered from COVID-19. Both conserved end residues are part of each CDR3. D genes are given only for firm matches. The listing skips clone size in some rows; elsewhere it reads once, few, many or a size class.

d_call: TRBD2
clone_size: .
v_call: TRBV5-1
j_call: TRBJ2-7
cdr3_nt: TGCGCCAGCAGCTCTGGGCGGGGGGCGCGGAACGAGCAGTACTTC
cdr3_aa: CASSSGRGARNEQYF

d_call: .
clone_size: few
v_call: TRBV7-9
j_call: TRBJ2-2
cdr3_nt: TGTGCCAGCCTTGGACAGAGGATAACCGGGGAGCTGTTTTTT
cdr3_aa: CASLGQRITGELFF

d_call: .
clone_size: .
v_call: TRBV10-2
j_call: TRBJ2-7
cdr3_nt: TGCGCCAGCGAGGGGGACACCTACGAGCAGTACTTC
cdr3_aa: CASEGDTYEQYF

d_call: .
clone_size: .
v_call: TRBV10-1
j_call: TRBJ2-1
cdr3_nt: TGCGCCAGCAGTGAGTCTGGGCTTTACAATGAGCAGTTCTTC
cdr3_aa: CASSESGLYNEQFF

d_call: .
clone_size: .
v_call: TRBV27
j_call: TRBJ1-5
cdr3_nt: TGTGCCAGCAGTTTATTAGGGGGCAATCAGCCCCAGCATTTT
cdr3_aa: CASSLLGGNQPQHF

d_call: .
clone_size: .
v_call: TRBV29-1
j_call: TRBJ1-5
cdr3_nt: TGCAGCGTCACAGGGACGGGTAGCAATCAGCCCCAGCATTTT
cdr3_aa: CSVTGTGSNQPQHF

d_call: TRBD1
clone_size: .
v_call: TRBV29-1
j_call: TRBJ1-1
cdr3_nt: TGCAGCGTTGACGACAGGGTGAACACTGAAGCTTTCTTT
cdr3_aa: CSVDDRVNTEAFF

d_call: .
clone_size: .
v_call: TRBV6-5
j_call: TRBJ2-1
cdr3_nt: TGTGCCAGCAGTTACTCCGGAGGGAGTGAGCAGTTCTTC
cdr3_aa: CASSYSGGSEQFF

d_call: .
clone_size: once
v_call: TRBV28
j_call: TRBJ2-1
cdr3_nt: TGTGCCAGCAGTTTGAACGAGCGCGGAAGTCCCTCCTACAATGAGCAGTTCTTC
cdr3_aa: CASSLNERGSPSYNEQFF

d_call: TRBD1
clone_size: .
v_call: TRBV2
j_call: TRBJ1-2
cdr3_nt: TGTGCCAGCAGCGGGGACAGGGGCTATGGCTACACCTTC
cdr3_aa: CASSGDRGYGYTF

d_call: .
clone_size: few
v_call: TRBV2
j_call: TRBJ1-1
cdr3_nt: TGTGCCAGCAGGGGTACTGGAGCTGAAGCTTTCTTT
cdr3_aa: CASRGTGAEAFF

d_call: .
clone_size: .
v_call: TRBV3-1/TRBV3-2
j_call: TRBJ2-7
cdr3_nt: TGTGCCAGCACCCCAAGCCACAGCAACTCCTACGAGCAGTACTTC
cdr3_aa: CASTPSHSNSYEQYF

d_call: .
clone_size: .
v_call: TRBV7-9
j_call: TRBJ1-1
cdr3_nt: TGTGCCAGCAGCTCCTATCAGGGCGCCCTCAACACTGAAGCTTTCTTT
cdr3_aa: CASSSYQGALNTEAFF

d_call: .
clone_size: .
v_call: TRBV18
j_call: TRBJ1-1
cdr3_nt: TGTGCCAGCTCCCCGTACGGGGGGACTGAAGCTTTCTTT
cdr3_aa: CASSPYGGTEAFF

d_call: TRBD1
clone_size: once
v_call: TRBV5-1
j_call: TRBJ2-1
cdr3_nt: TGCGCCAGCAGCCTGTTGGGACAGGGGGTAAATGAGCAGTTCTTC
cdr3_aa: CASSLLGQGVNEQFF

d_call: TRBD2
clone_size: .
v_call: TRBV20-1
j_call: TRBJ2-1
cdr3_nt: TGCAGTGCTAGTGGTTCCGGACTAGCGGTTTCCTACAATGAGCAGTTCTTC
cdr3_aa: CSASGSGLAVSYNEQFF